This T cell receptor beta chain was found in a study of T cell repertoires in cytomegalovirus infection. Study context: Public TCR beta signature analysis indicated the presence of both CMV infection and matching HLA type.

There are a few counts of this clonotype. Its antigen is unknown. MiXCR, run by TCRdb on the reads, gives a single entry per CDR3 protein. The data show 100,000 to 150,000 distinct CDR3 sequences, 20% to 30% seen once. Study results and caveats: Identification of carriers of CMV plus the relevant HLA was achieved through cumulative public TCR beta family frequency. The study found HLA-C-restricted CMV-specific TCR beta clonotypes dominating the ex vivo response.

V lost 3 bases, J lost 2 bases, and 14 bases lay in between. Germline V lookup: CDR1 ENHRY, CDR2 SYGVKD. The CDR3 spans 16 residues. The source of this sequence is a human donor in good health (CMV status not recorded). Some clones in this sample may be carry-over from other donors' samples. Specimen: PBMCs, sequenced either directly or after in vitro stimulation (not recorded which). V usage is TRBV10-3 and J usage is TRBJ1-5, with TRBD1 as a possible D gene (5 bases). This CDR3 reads CAISDGQGMGNQPQHF. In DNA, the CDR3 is TGTGCCATCAGTGATGGCCAGGGCATGGGCAATCAGCCCCAGCATTTT.